The next 10 T cell receptor beta chains were all read from a single sample in a study of T cell repertoires in cytomegalovirus infection. TCRdb called the reads again in MiXCR, with one record for every CDR3 protein. The repertoire consists of 600,000 to 800,000 distinct CDR3 sequences, with approximately 25% occurring once and the leading ten covering approximately 8%. What was sequenced was CD8+ T cells from PBMCs. These receptors all stem from a human donor in good health (CMV status not recorded). Some clones in this sample may be carry-over from other donors' samples.

This clonotype came up a few times. The chain is built from TRBV5-6 and TRBJ2-7; 10 positions agree with TRBD1. The CDR3 consists of 15 residues. Germline CDR1 reads SGHDT; CDR2 reads YYEEEE. The J segment lost 2 bases and the V segment lost 6 bases, leaving 8 bases of the junction unmatched. The CDR3 nucleotides are TGTGCCAGCAAGGACTTCGGACAGGGGGCCTACGAGCAGTACTTC. It translates to CASKDFGQGAYEQYF. Based on the CDR3 plus reference TRBV5-6 and TRBJ2-7, the full variable domain is DAGVTQSPTHLIKTRGQQVTLRCSPKSGHDTVSWYQQALGQGPQFIFQYYEEEERQRGNFPDRFSGHQFPNYSSELNVNALLLGDSALYLCASKDFGQGAYEQYFGPGTRLTVT.

V usage is TRBV11-2 and J usage is TRBJ2-2; 7 positions match TRBD2. Germline assignment: CDR1 SGHAT and CDR2 FQNNGV. There are 16 residues in the CDR3. Trimming took 4 bases from V and 8 from J; bases not matched to a gene: 13. CDR3 nucleotide sequence: TGTGCCAGCAGCTACCGGGACTACCCGATACCGGGGGAGCTGTTTTTT. Amino acids: CASSYRDYPIPGELFF.

This sequence joins TRBV5-1 and TRBJ2-2, with D hard to call. V lost 5 bases and J lost 4, with 3 bases in between. Germline CDR1 and CDR2: SGHRS and YFSETQ. The CDR3 totals 11 residues. CDR3 in amino acids: CASRSTGELFF. CDR3 sequence (DNA): TGCGCCAGCAGGTCCACCGGGGAGCTGTTTTTT.

This clonotype came up a few times. This chain links TRBV4-2 with TRBJ1-1, with D unclear. CDR1 is LGHNA, CDR2 YNFKEQ, per germline. The CDR3 is 15 amino acids. Trimming pared 2 bases from V and 1 base from J, leaving 11 bases between. CDR3 DNA: TGTGCCAGCAGCCAACTGGAAACGGGGAACACTGAAGCTTTCTTT. Its protein is CASSQLETGNTEAFF.

The table lists this clonotype with a few counts. The chain has TRBV7-6 and TRBJ2-7, with a possible D match to TRBD1 (6 bases). Germline CDR1 reads SGHVS; CDR2 reads FNYEAQ. The CDR3 loop spans 15 amino acids. V was shortened by 1 base and J by 3 bases, with 13 bases between the two germline ends. CDR3: CASSLGQGPIYEQYF. CDR3 nucleotide sequence: TGTGCCAGCAGCTTAGGTCAGGGGCCGATCTACGAGCAGTACTTC.

This clonotype was picked up a small number of times. J is TRBJ1-2 and V is TRBV20-1, with D unclear. The CDR3 covers 11 residues. With 0 bases removed from V and 6 bases from J, the gap between germline ends came to 5 bases. Germline CDR1 is DFQATT and CDR2 is SNEGSKA (reference sequence). CDR3 residues: CSAREGDGYTF. The DNA for the CDR3 is TGCAGTGCTAGAGAAGGTGATGGCTACACCTTC.

This clonotype was picked up a small number of times. This rearrangement joins TRBV29-1 to TRBJ2-3; D not certain. The germline V and J ends were trimmed by 1 base and 0 bases, with 11 bases remaining between them. Per germline, CDR1 SQVTM and CDR2 ANQGSEA. The CDR3 loop spans 15 amino acids. DNA of the CDR3: TGCAGCGTTGAAGGGGGATCCTACAGCACAGATACGCAGTATTTT. It encodes CSVEGGSYSTDTQYF.

Turning to this clonotype: Mismatch with germline at one junction end may stem from a read error. The chain carries TRBV6-6 and TRBJ2-7; D remains unclear. The germline CDR1 and CDR2 sequences are MNHNY and SVGAGI (reference sequence). The CDR3 extends over 11 amino acids. The CDR3 is CASAEAYEQHF. DNA of the CDR3: TGTGCCAGCGCCGAAGCCTACGAGCAGCACTTC.

The table lists this clonotype with many counts. The J gene is TRBJ2-3, the V gene TRBV7-6; D not resolved. The CDR3 has 16 amino acids. V dropped 5 bases and J dropped 4 bases, with 19 bases sitting between them. Germline V lookup: CDR1 SGHVS, CDR2 FNYEAQ. CDR3 sequence (DNA): TGTGCCAGCAGCCGGTCCGCCGTCCCGGGCCCAGATACGCAGTATTTT. This codes for CASSRSAVPGPDTQYF.

This clonotype is a singleton in its sample. The V and J genes are TRBV12-3 or TRBV12-4 and TRBJ2-5, with 12 bases matching TRBD2. The CDR3 extends over 16 amino acids. The J segment lost 1 base and the V segment lost 6 bases, leaving 6 bases of the junction unmatched. Here the CDR3 DNA reads TGTGCCAGCAGACAACTAGCGGGGGGTCTCCAAGAGACCCAGTACTTC. Translation: CASRQLAGGLQETQYF.